These T cell receptor beta chains were read from a single sample in a study of B cell selection in AIRE deficiency. TCRdb's table, derived via immunoSEQ multiplex PCR, lists solely in-frame clones and lacks some. The table has 20,000 to 30,000 clones, about 96% seen once; the top ten hold just over 0.2%. The sequencing sample was made of conventional CD4+ T cells sorted from PBMCs. These receptors came from a human donor with AIRE deficiency. Both conserved end residues are part of each CDR3. D genes are given only for firm matches. The listing skips clone size in some rows; elsewhere it reads once, few, many or a size class.

d_gene,j_gene,v_gene,abundance,CDR3nt,CDR3aa
TRBD2,TRBJ2-5,TRBV11-2,.,TGTGCCAGCAGCTTTGGACTAGCGGGAGAGCAAGAGACCCAGTACTTC,CASSFGLAGEQETQYF
TRBD1,TRBJ2-3,TRBV5-1,.,TGCGCCAGCCGCGTCCCGGGACAGGGGGATACGCAGTATTTT,CASRVPGQGDTQYF
.,TRBJ1-2,TRBV10-3,.,TGTGCCATCAGTGAACAGGGAAGGGACCTCTATGGCTACACCTTC,CAISEQGRDLYGYTF
.,TRBJ1-1,TRBV7-9,few,TGTGCCAGCAGCGTAGAGAACACTGAAGCTTTCTTT,CASSVENTEAFF
TRBD1,TRBJ1-3,TRBV4-2,.,TGTGCCAGCACCTCCCCGGGACAGGGAAACACCATATATTTT,CASTSPGQGNTIYF
.,TRBJ1-3,TRBV18,.,TGTGCCAGCTCACCGCGCGGTCGCCAAGGAAACACCATATATTTT,CASSPRGRQGNTIYF
.,TRBJ1-5,TRBV7-2,.,TGTGCCAGCAGCTTAAAGGGTTCGAGTCAGCCCCAGCATTTT,CASSLKGSSQPQHF
TRBD1,TRBJ1-6,TRBV5-1,.,TGCGCCAGCAGCCTGACAGGGGTTGGTTCACCCCTCCACTTT,CASSLTGVGSPLHF
.,TRBJ2-3,TRBV10-3,.,TGTGCCATCAGCCTAGGGAACCCCGACACAGATACGCAGTATTTT,CAISLGNPDTDTQYF
TRBD2,TRBJ2-7,TRBV29-1,.,TGCAGCGTTCTATACGGGACTAGCATCTACGAGCAGTACTTC,CSVLYGTSIYEQYF
.,TRBJ2-5,TRBV19,.,TGTGCCAGTAGTATAGATCTATTGGGGGGAGCGTACTTC,CASSIDLLGGAYF
TRBD2,TRBJ2-1,TRBV7-3,.,TGTGCCAGCAGCTTCGGGCTAGCGGGGGACTTTTGGTCCTACAATGAGCAGTTCTTC,CASSFGLAGDFWSYNEQFF
TRBD1,TRBJ1-6,TRBV9,.,TGTGCCAGCAGCGTAGCTGAGGGGGCAGCGAATTCACCCCTCCACTTT,CASSVAEGAANSPLHF
TRBD1,TRBJ2-5,TRBV4-1,.,TGCGCCAGCAGCCCGACAGGGATGGTTTACCAGTACTTC,CASSPTGMVYQYF
.,TRBJ2-1,TRBV18,.,TGTGCCAGCTCACCGTGGCGCGACTCCTACAATGAGCAGTTCTTC,CASSPWRDSYNEQFF
.,TRBJ2-3,TRBV7-9,.,TGTGCCAGCAGCTCGAGGGCGGATACGCAGTATTTT,CASSSRADTQYF
.,TRBJ2-7,TRBV11-3,.,TGTGCCAGCAGCTTAACCGGGTCCAACGAGCAGTACTTC,CASSLTGSNEQYF
.,TRBJ1-2,TRBV7-2,.,TGTGCCAGCAGCTTAACGTCCAGGGATCGAGTGCGACTCTATGGCTACACCTTC,CASSLTSRDRVRLYGYTF
TRBD1,TRBJ1-5,TRBV6-5,.,TGTGCCAGCAGTTCCGCGGCGACAGGGGCCAATCAGCCCCAGCATTTT,CASSSAATGANQPQHF